This T cell receptor beta chain originates from a study of shared clonotypes between healthy human individuals. Looking at the study overall: The people who gave samples were two women and a few men aged 18 to 49. Broader study findings: A reduction in generation probabilities was seen for non-shared clonotypes relative to those shared by all four donors. Around 5.3% of naive CD4 clonotypes were shared across a few donors.

Germline V gene data show CDR1 as MNHNS and CDR2 as SASEGT. The CDR3 contains 13 residues. V dropped 5 bases and J dropped 3; count of bases not matched to a gene: 2. Clones were sequenced by immunoSEQ multiplex PCR, and TCRdb holds only the in-frame ones, with some missing. Of approximately 500,000 clones in the sample, 90% to 97% were seen once. Remarks on this clone: What it binds is not known.

This chain joins TRBV6-1 and TRBJ2-7, with TRBD1 matching over 9 bases. The receptor was derived from a young woman in good health. What was sequenced was naive CD4+ T cells sorted from blood. This sample's subset: CD45RA+ positively selected. Here the CDR3 DNA reads TGTGCCAGCAGTCGGGACAGGGACTACGAGCAGTACTTC. Its protein product is CASSRDRDYEQYF.